These T cell receptor beta chains were read from a single sample in a study of regulatory T cells in long-lasting Graves disease. TCRdb redid the calling of the multiplex PCR reads with MiXCR, one entry per CDR3 protein. Among hundreds of thousands of distinct CDR3 sequences, around 16% were seen once, and the ten largest hold about 12%. This same sample was also taken into another study, of T cells in Graves' hyperthyroidism and ophthalmopathy.

Sequencing was performed on peripheral blood mononuclear cells (PBMCs), taken at new diagnosis, from a patient treated with antithyroid drugs. The receptor source for this set is a man between 18 and 35 years old with Graves disease. Both conserved end residues are part of each CDR3. Each record gives: V gene, J gene, CDR3 protein.

V gene: TRBV3-1; J gene: TRBJ2-7; CDR3 protein: CASSQESGLAEQYF
V gene: TRBV5-1; J gene: TRBJ1-5; CDR3 protein: CASSLRGQGAKQPQHF
V gene: TRBV29-1; J gene: TRBJ2-7; CDR3 protein: CSGLAGGYEQYF
V gene: TRBV30; J gene: TRBJ1-1; CDR3 protein: CAWRERGLWGTEAFF
V gene: TRBV7-9; J gene: TRBJ2-2; CDR3 protein: CASSPRTATGELFF
V gene: TRBV19; J gene: TRBJ2-6; CDR3 protein: CASSISSSGANVLTF
V gene: TRBV20-1; J gene: TRBJ2-5; CDR3 protein: CSARDSGGETQYF
V gene: TRBV6-5; J gene: TRBJ1-2; CDR3 protein: CASSYSGSKNYGYTF
V gene: TRBV5-5; J gene: TRBJ2-1; CDR3 protein: CASSWDRGEQFF
V gene: TRBV7-9; J gene: TRBJ1-4; CDR3 protein: CASSPTGTGTEKLFF
V gene: TRBV5-1; J gene: TRBJ2-3; CDR3 protein: CASSTGSTDTQYF
V gene: TRBV12-3/TRBV12-4; J gene: TRBJ2-2; CDR3 protein: CASILASGELFF
V gene: TRBV12-3/TRBV12-4; J gene: TRBJ2-4; CDR3 protein: CASSLRLVGAKNIQYF
V gene: TRBV6-1; J gene: TRBJ2-2; CDR3 protein: CAYRRADTGELFF
V gene: TRBV7-2; J gene: TRBJ2-2; CDR3 protein: CASSRSNTGELFF
V gene: TRBV4-1; J gene: TRBJ2-6; CDR3 protein: CASSRVQFSGANVLTF
V gene: TRBV20-1; J gene: TRBJ2-1; CDR3 protein: CSAVAGTLDNEQFF
V gene: TRBV4-1; J gene: TRBJ2-5; CDR3 protein: CASSQKNGRARGPETQYF
V gene: TRBV15; J gene: TRBJ2-2; CDR3 protein: CATSPGHQNTGELFF
V gene: TRBV12-3/TRBV12-4; J gene: TRBJ2-7; CDR3 protein: CASSFLPLGFGAGGSDEQYF
V gene: TRBV20-1; J gene: TRBJ1-2; CDR3 protein: CSAWTGRDGYTF
V gene: TRBV24-1; J gene: TRBJ2-7; CDR3 protein: CATSDLYRSQYF
V gene: TRBV6-1; J gene: TRBJ1-1; CDR3 protein: CASSNRGWTEAFF
V gene: TRBV29-1; J gene: TRBJ2-1; CDR3 protein: CSVEAGGRGYEQFF
V gene: TRBV20-1; J gene: TRBJ2-3; CDR3 protein: CSARETARTDTQYF
V gene: TRBV27; J gene: TRBJ2-7; CDR3 protein: CASSLSFSRQGYEQYF
V gene: TRBV20-1; J gene: TRBJ2-1; CDR3 protein: CSARSRLRDSLGTWLGNEQFF
V gene: TRBV12-3/TRBV12-4; J gene: TRBJ2-7; CDR3 protein: CASTTTAFEQYF
V gene: TRBV28; J gene: TRBJ2-5; CDR3 protein: CASSFPSVEETQYF
V gene: TRBV6-1; J gene: TRBJ2-7; CDR3 protein: CASRLRDRRYEQYF
V gene: TRBV11-1; J gene: TRBJ1-1; CDR3 protein: CASSPDPTRAEAFF
V gene: TRBV20-1; J gene: TRBJ1-1; CDR3 protein: CSASGDSAEAFF
V gene: TRBV20-1; J gene: TRBJ2-7; CDR3 protein: CSARDVVRSLYEQYF
V gene: TRBV5-1; J gene: TRBJ2-3; CDR3 protein: CASSPGLLADTQYF
V gene: TRBV7-9; J gene: TRBJ2-1; CDR3 protein: CASSLNLREWQFF
V gene: TRBV20-1; J gene: TRBJ2-7; CDR3 protein: CSARPSGLYTYEQYF
V gene: TRBV27; J gene: TRBJ2-1; CDR3 protein: CASSLRGIGSGGYEQFF
V gene: TRBV11-3; J gene: TRBJ2-1; CDR3 protein: CASSLISQGSGRTDEQFF
V gene: TRBV2; J gene: TRBJ2-1; CDR3 protein: CASRVRTRSYNEQFF
V gene: TRBV19; J gene: TRBJ1-2; CDR3 protein: CASSTGTGPANYGYTF
V gene: TRBV19; J gene: TRBJ2-7; CDR3 protein: CASSTAGHGYEQYF
V gene: TRBV27; J gene: TRBJ1-5; CDR3 protein: CASSLSGLGSQPQHF
V gene: TRBV11-3; J gene: TRBJ2-1; CDR3 protein: CASSPTYRDEQFF
V gene: TRBV12-3/TRBV12-4; J gene: TRBJ2-1; CDR3 protein: CASIWSGETNEQFF
V gene: TRBV7-9; J gene: TRBJ1-2; CDR3 protein: CASSLGGQGEANYGYTF
V gene: TRBV4-2; J gene: TRBJ2-7; CDR3 protein: CASSQEGFFDEQYF
V gene: TRBV20-1; J gene: TRBJ1-6; CDR3 protein: CSGRLGTGVSPLHF
V gene: TRBV3-1; J gene: TRBJ2-4; CDR3 protein: CASSPRGGDLDF
V gene: TRBV28; J gene: TRBJ1-4; CDR3 protein: CASSPFENVGREKLFF
V gene: TRBV27; J gene: TRBJ2-7; CDR3 protein: CASSLRGTDRVHEQYF
V gene: TRBV12-3/TRBV12-4; J gene: TRBJ2-1; CDR3 protein: CASSTSGRGQFF
V gene: TRBV14; J gene: TRBJ2-7; CDR3 protein: CASSQLNRGSYEQYF
V gene: TRBV12-3/TRBV12-4; J gene: TRBJ2-1; CDR3 protein: CASRDTYEQLF
V gene: TRBV28; J gene: TRBJ2-3; CDR3 protein: CASHDPGRKITDTQYF
V gene: TRBV29-1; J gene: TRBJ2-1; CDR3 protein: CSVENSRPEQFF
V gene: TRBV6-1; J gene: TRBJ1-2; CDR3 protein: CASRPPGQGAGGYTF
V gene: TRBV24-1; J gene: TRBJ2-1; CDR3 protein: CATSDSRQGASETQFF
V gene: TRBV20-1; J gene: TRBJ2-7; CDR3 protein: CSAGSGGSYEQYF
V gene: TRBV7-8; J gene: TRBJ2-1; CDR3 protein: CASSLGVRSSYNEQFF